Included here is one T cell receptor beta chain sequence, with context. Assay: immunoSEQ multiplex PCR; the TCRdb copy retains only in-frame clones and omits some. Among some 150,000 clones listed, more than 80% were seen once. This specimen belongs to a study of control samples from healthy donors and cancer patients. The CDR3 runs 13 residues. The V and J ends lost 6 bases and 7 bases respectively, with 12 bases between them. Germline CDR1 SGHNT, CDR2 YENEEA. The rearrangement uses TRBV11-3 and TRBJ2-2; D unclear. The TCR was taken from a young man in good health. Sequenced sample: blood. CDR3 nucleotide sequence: TGTGCCAGCAGTCTAAACTGGGGCGGGGAGCTGTTTTTT. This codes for CASSLNWGGELFF.